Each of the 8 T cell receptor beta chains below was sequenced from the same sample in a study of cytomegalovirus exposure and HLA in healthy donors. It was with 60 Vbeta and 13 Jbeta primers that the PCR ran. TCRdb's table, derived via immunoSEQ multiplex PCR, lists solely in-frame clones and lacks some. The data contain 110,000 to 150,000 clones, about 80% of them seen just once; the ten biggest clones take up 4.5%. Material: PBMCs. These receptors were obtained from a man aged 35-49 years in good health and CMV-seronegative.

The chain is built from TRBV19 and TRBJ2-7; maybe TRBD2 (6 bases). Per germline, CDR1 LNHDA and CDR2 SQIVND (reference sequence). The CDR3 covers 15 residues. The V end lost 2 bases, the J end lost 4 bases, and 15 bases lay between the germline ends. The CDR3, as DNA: TGTGCCAGTAGTATACCCGGGACTTCTTTATACGAGCAGTACTTC. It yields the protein CASSIPGTSLYEQYF.

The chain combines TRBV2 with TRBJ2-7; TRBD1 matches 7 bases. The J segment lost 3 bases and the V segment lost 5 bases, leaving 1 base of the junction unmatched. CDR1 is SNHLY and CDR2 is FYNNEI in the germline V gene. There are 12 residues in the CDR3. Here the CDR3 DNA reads TGTGCCAGCAGTTGGACAGGCTACGAGCAGTACTTC. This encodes CASSWTGYEQYF.

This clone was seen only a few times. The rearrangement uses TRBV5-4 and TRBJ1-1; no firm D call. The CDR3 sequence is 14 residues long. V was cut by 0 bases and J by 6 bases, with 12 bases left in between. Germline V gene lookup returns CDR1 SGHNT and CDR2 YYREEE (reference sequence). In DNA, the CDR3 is TGTGCCAGCAGCTTGGAATCGAGGGTCTCTGAAGCTTTCTTT. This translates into CASSLESRVSEAFF.

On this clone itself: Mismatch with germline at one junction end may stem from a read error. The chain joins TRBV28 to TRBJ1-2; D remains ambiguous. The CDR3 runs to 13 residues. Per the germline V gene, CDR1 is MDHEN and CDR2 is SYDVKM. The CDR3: CASSQNVGTDERF. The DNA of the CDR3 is TGTGCCAGCAGTCAAAACGTCGGCACAGACGAACGCTTC.

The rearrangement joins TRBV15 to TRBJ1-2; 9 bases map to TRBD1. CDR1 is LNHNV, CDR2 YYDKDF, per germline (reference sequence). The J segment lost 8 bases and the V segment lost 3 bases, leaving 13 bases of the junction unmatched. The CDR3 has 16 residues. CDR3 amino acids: CATSRDLMGQGGGYTF. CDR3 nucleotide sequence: TGTGCCACCAGCAGGGATCTTATGGGACAGGGTGGAGGCTACACCTTC. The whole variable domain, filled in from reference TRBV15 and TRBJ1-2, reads DAMVIQNPRYQVTQFGKPVTLSCSQTLNHNVMYWYQQKSSQAPKLLFHYYDKDFNNEADTPDNFQSRRPNTSFCFLDIRSPGLGDTAMYLCATSRDLMGQGGGYTFGSGTRLTVV.

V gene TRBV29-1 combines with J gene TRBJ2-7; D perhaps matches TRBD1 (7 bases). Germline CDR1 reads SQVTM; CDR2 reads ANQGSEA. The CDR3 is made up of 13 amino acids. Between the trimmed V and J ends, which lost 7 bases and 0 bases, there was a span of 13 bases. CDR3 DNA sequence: TGCAGCGGGGGGGACAGTTCCTCCTACGAGCAGTACTTC. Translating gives CSGGDSSSYEQYF.

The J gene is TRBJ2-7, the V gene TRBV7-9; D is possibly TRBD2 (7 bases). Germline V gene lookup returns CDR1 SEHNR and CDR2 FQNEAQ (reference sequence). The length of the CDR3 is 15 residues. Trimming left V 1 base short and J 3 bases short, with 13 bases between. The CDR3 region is CASSLGAGEGYEQYF. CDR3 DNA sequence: TGTGCCAGCAGCTTAGGGGCAGGGGAGGGCTACGAGCAGTACTTC.

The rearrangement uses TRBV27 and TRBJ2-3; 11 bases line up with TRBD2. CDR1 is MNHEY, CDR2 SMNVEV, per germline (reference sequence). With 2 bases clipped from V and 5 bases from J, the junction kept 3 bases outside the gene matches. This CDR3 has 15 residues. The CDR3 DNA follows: TGTGCCAGCAGTTTACTAGCGGGGGGAGGAGATACGCAGTATTTT. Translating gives CASSLLAGGGDTQYF.